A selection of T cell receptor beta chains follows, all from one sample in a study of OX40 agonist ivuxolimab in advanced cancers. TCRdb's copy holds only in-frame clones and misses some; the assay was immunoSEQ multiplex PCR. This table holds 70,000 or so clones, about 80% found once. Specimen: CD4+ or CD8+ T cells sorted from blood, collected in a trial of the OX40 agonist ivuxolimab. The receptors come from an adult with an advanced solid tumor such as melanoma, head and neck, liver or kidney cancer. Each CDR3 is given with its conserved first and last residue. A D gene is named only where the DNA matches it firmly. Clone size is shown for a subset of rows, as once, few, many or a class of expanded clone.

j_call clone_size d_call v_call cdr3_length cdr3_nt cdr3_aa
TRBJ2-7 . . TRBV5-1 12 TGCGCCAGCAGCTTGGGGGGCTACGAGCAGTACTTC CASSLGGYEQYF
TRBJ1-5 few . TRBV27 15 TGTGCCAGCAGTACCCCTTCTTATAGCAATCAGCCCCAGCATTTT CASSTPSYSNQPQHF
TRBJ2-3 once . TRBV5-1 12 TGCGCCAGCAGCGCCACGAGGGATACGCAGTATTTT CASSATRDTQYF
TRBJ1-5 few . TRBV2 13 TGTGCCAGCAGCAGAGGGCTGGATCAGCCCCAGCATTTT CASSRGLDQPQHF
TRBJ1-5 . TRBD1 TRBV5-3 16 TGTGCCAGAAGCTGGACAGGGCTTAATCGCAATCAGCCCCAGCATTTT CARSWTGLNRNQPQHF
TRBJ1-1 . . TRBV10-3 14 TGTGCCATCAGCGCACAGGGACCGAACACTGAAGCTTTCTTT CAISAQGPNTEAFF
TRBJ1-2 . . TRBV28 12 TGTGCCAGCAGTCGCCCTAAAGGTGGCTACACCTTC CASSRPKGGYTF
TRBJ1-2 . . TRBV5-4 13 TGTGCCAGCAGCTTGTCAGGGAACTATGGCTACACCTTC CASSLSGNYGYTF
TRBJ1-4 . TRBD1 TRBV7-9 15 TGTGCCAGCAGCCCCCGACAGGGAGATAATGAAAAACTGTTTTTT CASSPRQGDNEKLFF
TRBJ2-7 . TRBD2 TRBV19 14 TGTGCCAGTAGTGCTAGGGTTGGGAGGGGCGAGCAGTACTTC CASSARVGRGEQYF
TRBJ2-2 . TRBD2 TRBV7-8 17 TGTGCCAGCAGCTATAGAAGCGGGGGGGTCCAAGTCTGGGAGCTGTTTTTT CASSYRSGGVQVWELFF
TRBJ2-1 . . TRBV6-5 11 TGTGCCAGCTCCAGGGAGAATGAGCAGTTCTTC CASSRENEQFF
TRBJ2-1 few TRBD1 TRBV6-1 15 TGTGCCAGCAGTGACAGACAGGGGGCTAGCAATGAGCAGTTCTTC CASSDRQGASNEQFF
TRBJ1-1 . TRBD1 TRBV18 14 TGTGCCAGCTCACCACTAGACAGGGACACTGAAGCTTTCTTT CASSPLDRDTEAFF
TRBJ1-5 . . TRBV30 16 TGTGCCTGGAGCCAGACGGGGGGTGGAAGGAATCAGCCCCAGCATTTT CAWSQTGGGRNQPQHF
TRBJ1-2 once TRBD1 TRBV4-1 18 TGCGCCAGCAGCCAAGACCTGACAGGGTTACCCTATAACTATGGCTACACCTTC CASSQDLTGLPYNYGYTF
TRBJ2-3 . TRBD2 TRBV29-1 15 TGCAGCGTTGTAGCGACTAGCTGGGGCGCAGATACGCAGTATTTT CSVVATSWGADTQYF
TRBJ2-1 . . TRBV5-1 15 TGCGCCAGCAGCTTGGATGGGAGGGGGAACAATGAGCAGTTCTTC CASSLDGRGNNEQFF
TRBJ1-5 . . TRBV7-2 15 TGTGCCAGCAGCTTAGTGGCAGGGTCGAATCAGCCCCAGCATTTT CASSLVAGSNQPQHF
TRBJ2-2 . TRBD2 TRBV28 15 TGTGCCAGCAGGCTCAGCGGGAGGGGCGCCGGGGAGCTGTTTTTT CASRLSGRGAGELFF
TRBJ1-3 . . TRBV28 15 TGTGCCAGCAGTCAAATGGACTGGGCGGAAGACACCATATATTTT CASSQMDWAEDTIYF
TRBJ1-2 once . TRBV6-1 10 TGTGCCAGCAGTGACTATGGCTACACCTTC CASSDYGYTF
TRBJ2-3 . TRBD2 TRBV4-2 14 TGTGCCAGCAGCCAAGTACTAGCGACAGATACGCAGTATTTT CASSQVLATDTQYF
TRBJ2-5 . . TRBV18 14 TGTGCCAGCTCACCAGAACTCGCTACGGAGACCCAGTACTTC CASSPELATETQYF
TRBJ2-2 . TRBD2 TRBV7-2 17 TGTGCCAGCAGCTTAATTATGGCTAGCGGCCTCACCGGGGAGCTGTTTTTT CASSLIMASGLTGELFF
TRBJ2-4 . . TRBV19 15 TGTGCCAGTAGTATGGCCCGGCTAGCCAAAAACATTCAGTACTTC CASSMARLAKNIQYF
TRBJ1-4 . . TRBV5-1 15 TGCGCCAGCAGCTTGTCGTCAGGTACTAATGAAAAACTGTTTTTT CASSLSSGTNEKLFF
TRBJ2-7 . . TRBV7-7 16 TGTGCTAGCATCGGCGGAAGACAGATTTACGGATACGAGCAGTACTTC CASIGGRQIYGYEQYF
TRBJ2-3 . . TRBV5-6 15 TGTGCCAGCACCCCCCGACAGGCTAGCACAGATACGCAGTATTTT CASTPRQASTDTQYF
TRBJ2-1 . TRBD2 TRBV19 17 TGTGCCAGTAGTCCGCCACACTTTAGCGGGAGGGCCGGCGAGCAGTTCTTC CASSPPHFSGRAGEQFF
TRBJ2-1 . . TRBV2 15 TGTGCCAGCAGTGAAAGCCCCGGAGGTGGGCGGGAGCAGTTCTTC CASSESPGGGREQFF
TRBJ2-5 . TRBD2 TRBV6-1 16 TGTGCCAGCTTTGAAGCGGGGGGCCGGACCCCGGAGACCCAGTACTTC CASFEAGGRTPETQYF
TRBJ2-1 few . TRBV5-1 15 TGCGCCAGCAGCTTGGCCCGGGCGTCCTACAATGAGCAGTTCTTC CASSLARASYNEQFF
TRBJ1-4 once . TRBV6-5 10 TGTGCCAGCAGAAATGAAAAACTGTTTTTT CASRNEKLFF
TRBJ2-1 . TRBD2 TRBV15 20 TGTGCCACCAGCAGGGGAACGGGGCTAGCGGGAGGGAGCTCCTACAATGAGCAGTTCTTC CATSRGTGLAGGSSYNEQFF
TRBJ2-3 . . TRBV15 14 TGTGCCACCAGCCGCGGGGTGGGGGGAGATACGCAGTATTTT CATSRGVGGDTQYF